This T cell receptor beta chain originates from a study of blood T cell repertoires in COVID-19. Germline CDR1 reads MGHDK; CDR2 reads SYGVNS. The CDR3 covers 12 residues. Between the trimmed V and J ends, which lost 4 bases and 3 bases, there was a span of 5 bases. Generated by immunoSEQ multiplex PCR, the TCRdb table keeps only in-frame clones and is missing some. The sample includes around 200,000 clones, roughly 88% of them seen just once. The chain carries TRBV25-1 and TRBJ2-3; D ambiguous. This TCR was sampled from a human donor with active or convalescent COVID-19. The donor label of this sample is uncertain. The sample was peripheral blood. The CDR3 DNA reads TGTGCCAGCAGTGCAAATACAGATACGCAGTATTTT. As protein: CASSANTDTQYF.